The T cell receptor beta chain described here comes from a study of T cells in Graves' hyperthyroidism and ophthalmopathy. This clonotype was recorded a few times. PBMCs were sourced from roughly 9.1 ml fresh peripheral blood. Using RNA transcripts as the source, TCR beta CDR3 regions were amplified. When the TCR CDR3 underwent first-round RT-PCR, the HTBI primer set was used. TCRdb called the multiplex PCR reads again in MiXCR, with one record for every CDR3 protein. The table has about 560,000 distinct CDR3 sequences, more than 15% seen once. The TCR comes from a woman aged 25-40 years with Graves' hyperthyroidism. The source material was blood.

The CDR3 here is CASSRDRGGYNEQFF. The CDR3 DNA reads as TGCGCCAGCAGCCGGGACAGGGGGGGGTACAATGAGCAGTTCTTC. This rearrangement joins TRBV5-1 to TRBJ2-1; TRBD1 aligns across 11 bases. Germline V gene data show CDR1 as SGHRS and CDR2 as YFSETQ. The J segment lost 4 bases and the V segment lost 4 bases, leaving 4 bases of the junction unmatched. CDR3 length: 15 amino acids.